This T cell receptor beta chain was recovered during a study of T cells in Graves' hyperthyroidism and ophthalmopathy. The V and J ends lost 5 bases and 2 bases respectively, with 11 bases between them. The CDR3 is 14 residues long. CDR1 and CDR2 (germline): MNHNS, SASEGT. Investigators excluded patients with uncontrolled infection, other autoimmune disease, pregnancy or lactation. TCR beta CDR3 sequences were amplified from RNA transcripts. The HTBI primer set drove a first-round RT-PCR of the TCR CDR3. One entry per CDR3 protein, called by TCRdb with MiXCR from the multiplex PCR reads. The sample has 500,000 to 600,000 distinct CDR3 sequences, 16% seen once; the top ten hold 18%.

The clonotype originates from a woman younger than 35 with Graves' hyperthyroidism. The V gene is TRBV6-1, the J gene TRBJ2-3; tentative D call: TRBD2 (6 bases). The source material was blood. DNA for the CDR3: TGTGCCAGCAGTCGACTAGGAGACACAGATACGCAGTATTTT. This encodes CASSRLGDTDTQYF.